This T cell receptor (beta chain) is from a study of cytomegalovirus exposure and HLA in healthy donors. The overall study: It was reported in a later analysis that the same platform had been used for the roughly 130 validation repertoires as for the approximately 670 first-cohort repertoires. Study results and limitations: Subsequent analysis found a tendency for first-cohort TCR clusters to co-occur within the 95 to 150 validation repertoires. About 150 TCR beta chains were listed as cytomegalovirus-associated.

Turning to this clone: Its cognate antigen is unknown.

V lost 3 bases, J lost 1 base, and 3 bases stayed unmatched. The CDR3 sequence is 15 residues long. Per the germline V gene, CDR1 is MGHDK and CDR2 is SYGVNS. This table comes from immunoSEQ multiplex PCR, and its TCRdb copy is limited to in-frame clones, with some not included. The sample gives some 120,000 clones, approximately 81% of which show up once; 2% to 2.5% is in the top ten. The sequence was obtained from a woman aged 25 to 39 in good health and CMV-seronegative. Sequencing was performed on PBMCs. The genes are TRBV25-1 and TRBJ1-1, with 9 bases that match TRBD1. CDR3 nucleotides: TGTGCCAGCAGTGATCCGGGACAGGGGAACACTGAAGCTTTCTTT. This codes for CASSDPGQGNTEAFF. Using reference TRBV25-1 and TRBJ1-1 for the parts outside the CDR3, the full variable domain is EADIYQTPRYLVIGTGKKITLECSQTMGHDKMYWYQQDPGMELHLIHYSYGVNSTEKGDLSSESTVSRIRTEHFPLTLESARPSHTSQYLCASSDPGQGNTEAFFGQGTRLTVV.